The 18 T cell receptor beta chains in this list originate from one sample, sequenced in a study of blood T cell repertoires in COVID-19. Assay used: immunoSEQ multiplex PCR; TCRdb lists only in-frame clones, some missing. Among approximately 30,000 clones listed, 76% were seen once. The sequencing input was peripheral blood. The receptor source for this set is a man in his 70s with acute or convalescent COVID-19.

In this sample, this clone turned up a few times. V and J are TRBV28 and TRBJ1-3, with D perhaps matching TRBD1 (6 bases). The CDR3 is 14 amino acids. V lost 3 bases and J 2 bases, leaving 8 bases between the germline ends. CDR1 is MDHEN, CDR2 SYDVKM, per germline. The CDR3 DNA sequence: TGTGCCAGCAGTTTCAGGGGCGCTGGAAACACCATATATTTT. Its translation is CASSFRGAGNTIYF.

The genes are TRBV28 and TRBJ2-2, with D possibly being TRBD2 (5 bases). The CDR3 length is 13 residues. Germline V gene lookup returns CDR1 MDHEN and CDR2 SYDVKM. V lost 8 bases, J lost 1 base, and 8 bases lay in between. CDR3: CASYSENTGELFF. CDR3 nucleotides: TGTGCCAGCTATAGCGAGAACACCGGGGAGCTGTTTTTT.

V gene TRBV3-1 (or the pseudogene TRBV3-2) combines with J gene TRBJ1-4; no clear D. Between the trimmed V and J ends, which lost 1 base and 9 bases, there was a span of 6 bases. Germline loops: CDR1 LGHDT, CDR2 YNNKEL (reference sequence). The CDR3 has 12 residues. As DNA, the CDR3 is TGTGCCAGCAGCCAAGTCACTCAAAAACTGTTTTTT. Translating gives CASSQVTQKLFF.

V is TRBV29-1 and J is TRBJ1-5; TRBD1 agrees at 7 bases. The CDR3 covers 14 residues. V trimming: 4 bases; J trimming: 0 bases; junction bases outside the gene matches: 3. Germline V CDR1 and CDR2: SQVTM, ANQGSEA. The CDR3 DNA follows: TGCAGCGTTGCGGACAGGTCTAGCAATCAGCCCCAGCATTTT. It translates to CSVADRSSNQPQHF. The full variable domain, rest sourced from reference TRBV29-1 and TRBJ1-5, is SAVISQKPSRDICQRGTSLTIQCQVDSQVTMMFWYRQQPGQSLTLIATANQGSEATYESGFVIDKFPISRPNLTFSTLTVSNMSPEDSSIYLCSVADRSSNQPQHFGDGTRLSIL.

The chain joins TRBV7-9 to TRBJ2-1, with 12 positions matching TRBD2. V shed 5 bases and J 7 bases; nucleotides not matched to a gene: 3. The germline V gene encodes CDR1 SEHNR and CDR2 FQNEAQ (reference sequence). The CDR3 is 14 amino acids. The chain's CDR3 is CASSPTSGRNEQFF. The CDR3 coding sequence is TGTGCCAGCAGCCCTACTAGCGGGAGGAATGAGCAGTTCTTC.

This clone was detected only once. This sequence joins TRBV20-1 and TRBJ2-2; 7 bases match TRBD2. The CDR3 covers 14 residues. In germline, CDR1 is DFQATT, CDR2 SNEGSKA (reference sequence). Unmatched junction bases numbered 5, after V lost 3 bases and J lost 4 bases. CDR3 sequence (DNA): TGCAGTGCTAGTGGGACTACCTCCACCGGGGAGCTGTTTTTT. This sequence encodes CSASGTTSTGELFF.

The V and J genes are TRBV30 and TRBJ1-6; 7 bases fit TRBD1. The germline gives CDR1 GTSNPN, CDR2 SVGIG (reference sequence). V gave up 2 bases and J gave up 7 bases; unmatched junction bases: 8. The CDR3 runs 15 residues. As DNA, the CDR3 is TGTGCCTGGAGTACAACCGGGACAGCCAATTCACCCCTCCACTTT. As protein: CAWSTTGTANSPLHF.

The chain uses TRBV27 and TRBJ1-4; possibly TRBD1 for D (6 bases). V was clipped by 3 bases and J by 8 bases, with 13 bases between them. The germline gives CDR1 MNHEY, CDR2 SMNVEV (reference sequence). This CDR3 region has 14 residues. The CDR3 loop reads CASSFRGAGEKLFF. For the CDR3, the DNA is TGTGCCAGCAGTTTTCGGGGGGCCGGGGAAAAACTGTTTTTT.

The rearrangement links TRBV6-2 or TRBV6-3 to TRBJ1-5; 8 positions match TRBD1. The CDR3 sequence is 13 residues long. Trimming removed 5 bases from V and 7 bases from J; junction bases left unmatched: 4. Germline V gene sequence: CDR1 MNHEY, CDR2 SVGEGT. The CDR3, as DNA: TGTGCCAGCAGTGACAGGGGCGGACAGCCCCAGCATTTT. Residues: CASSDRGGQPQHF.

The chain couples TRBV7-8 to TRBJ2-3; D may be TRBD2 (5 bases). Per germline, CDR1 SGHVS and CDR2 FQNEAQ. CDR3 size: 16 residues. The ends were cut back, 5 bases at V and 6 bases at J, with 21 bases in the middle. The CDR3 loop reads CASSPSRLALTDTQYF. The CDR3 nucleotides are TGTGCCAGCAGCCCCTCAAGGCTAGCTCTAACCGATACGCAGTATTTT.

The gene calls are TRBV5-6 and TRBJ1-1; D unclear. This CDR3 has 16 amino acids. In germline, CDR1 is SGHDT, CDR2 YYEEEE. Trimming removed 3 bases at V and 6 bases at J, with 21 bases between. The CDR3 region is CASSSMDYLKSAEAFF. For the CDR3, the DNA is TGTGCCAGCAGCTCGATGGACTATTTAAAAAGCGCTGAAGCTTTCTTT. Full variable domain (outside the CDR3, taken from reference TRBV5-6 and TRBJ1-1): DAGVTQSPTHLIKTRGQQVTLRCSPKSGHDTVSWYQQALGQGPQFIFQYYEEEERQRGNFPDRFSGHQFPNYSSELNVNALLLGDSALYLCASSSMDYLKSAEAFFGQGTRLTVV.

V gene TRBV6-5 combines with J gene TRBJ2-2; D perhaps matches TRBD2 (5 bases). V lost 5 bases and J lost 2, with 9 bases in between. The CDR3 runs to 14 residues. Germline CDR1 MNHEY, CDR2 SVGAGI. For the CDR3, the DNA is TGTGCCAGCAGTCGCGGACTTAACACCGGGGAGCTGTTTTTT. It is translated as CASSRGLNTGELFF.

The chain has TRBV9 and TRBJ1-4, with TRBD1 as a possible D gene (6 bases). V dropped 4 bases and J dropped 6 bases, with 19 bases sitting between them. This CDR3 comprises 16 residues. Germline CDR1 and CDR2: SGDLS and YYNGEE. CDR3 nucleotides: TGTGCCAGCAGCCCCCTGTCCGGGGGGCGCGATGAAAAACTGTTTTTT. Amino acid sequence: CASSPLSGGRDEKLFF.

This chain uses TRBV5-1 with TRBJ2-3, with a tentative D call TRBD2 (5 bases). The germline V gene encodes CDR1 SGHRS and CDR2 YFSETQ. The length of the CDR3 is 16 residues. The V end was cut by 0 bases, the J end by 3 bases, with 14 bases between. In DNA form, the CDR3 reads TGCGCCAGCAGCTTGGCTCGGGGTGGTAAGACAGATACGCAGTATTTT. It codes for CASSLARGGKTDTQYF. The full variable domain, in which reference TRBV5-1 and TRBJ2-3 provide the parts outside the CDR3, is KAGVTQTPRYLIKTRGQQVTLSCSPISGHRSVSWYQQTPGQGLQFLFEYFSETQRNKGNFPGRFSGRQFSNSRSEMNVSTLELGDSALYLCASSLARGGKTDTQYFGPGTRLTVL.

The chain uses TRBV13 and TRBJ1-1, with D possibly TRBD1 on 5 matching bases. This CDR3 is 14 amino acids long. CDR1 is PRHDT, CDR2 FYEKMQ, per germline (reference sequence). With 4 bases removed from V and 4 bases from J, the gap between germline ends came to 13 bases. CDR3 sequence (DNA): TGTGCCAGCAGCTGGTCGACAGCCCTCACTGAAGCTTTCTTT. Its translation is CASSWSTALTEAFF.

V is TRBV19 and J is TRBJ2-1; D is possibly TRBD1 (6 bases). V was pared by 5 bases and J by 9 bases, with 14 bases between. The CDR3 extends over 13 amino acids. The germline gives CDR1 LNHDA, CDR2 SQIVND (reference sequence). CDR3: CASSEGVAGEQFF. In DNA, the CDR3 is TGTGCCAGTAGTGAGGGGGTAGCAGGTGAGCAGTTCTTC.

This clone occurred a few times. This sequence joins TRBV6-5 and TRBJ2-5; possible D gene TRBD2, 7 bases. Trimming left V 8 bases short and J 5 bases short, with 15 bases between. Germline loops: CDR1 MNHEY, CDR2 SVGAGI. The CDR3 runs 13 residues. CDR3 region: CASWRGGQETQYF. Here the CDR3 DNA reads TGTGCCAGCTGGAGGGGGGGCCAGGAGACCCAGTACTTC.

The chain uses TRBV18 and TRBJ1-2; tentative D call: TRBD1 (6 bases). V dropped 4 bases and J dropped 4 bases, with 13 bases sitting between them. Germline V gene lookup returns CDR1 KGHSH and CDR2 LQKENI. The CDR3 covers 14 residues. The DNA for the CDR3 is TGTGCCAGCTCACATGGACAGTCGCTCTATGGCTACACCTTC. Translated, it gives CASSHGQSLYGYTF.